This TCR beta chain originates from a study of blood T cell repertoires in COVID-19. Method: immunoSEQ multiplex PCR; TCRdb's copy keeps in-frame clones and lacks some. The table records 350,000 to 400,000 clones, roughly 89% of them present only once. This CDR3 comprises 19 residues. V lost 4 bases and J 2 bases, leaving 24 bases between the germline ends. CDR1 and CDR2 (germline): LGHDT, YNNKEL (reference sequence). This TCR was recovered from a man younger than 30 with active or convalescent COVID-19. J is TRBJ2-4 and V is TRBV3-1 (or the pseudogene TRBV3-2); possible D gene TRBD2, 6 bases. Material: peripheral blood. CDR3 bases: TGTGCCAGCAGCCCCTTCCCGGAGGGGCCCGCAGGTTCCAAAAACATTCAGTACTTC. It is translated as CASSPFPEGPAGSKNIQYF.